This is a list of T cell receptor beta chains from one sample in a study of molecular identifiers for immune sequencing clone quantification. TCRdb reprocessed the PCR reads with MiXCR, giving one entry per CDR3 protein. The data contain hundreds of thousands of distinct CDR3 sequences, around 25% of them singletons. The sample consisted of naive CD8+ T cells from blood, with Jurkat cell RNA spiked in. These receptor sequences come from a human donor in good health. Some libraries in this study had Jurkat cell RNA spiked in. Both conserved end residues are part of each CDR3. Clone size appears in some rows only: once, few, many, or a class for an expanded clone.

CSVSGPNSEQFF	TRBJ2-1	TRBV29-1	few
CATNPHLALFGNQPQHF	TRBJ1-5	TRBV24-1	NA
CASKLAGNTEAFF	TRBJ1-1	TRBV6-6	few
CAISDLGQVGQPQHF	TRBJ1-5	TRBV10-3	many
CASSSGQGASEAFF	TRBJ1-1	TRBV12-3/TRBV12-4	many
CASRGAGANSHEQYF	TRBJ2-7	TRBV7-9	NA
CASRPGLAGPKNIQYF	TRBJ2-4	TRBV27	NA
CASSVRQGARNYGYTF	TRBJ1-2	TRBV19	few
CASSVGTSARADQYF	TRBJ2-5	TRBV9	few
CARRPKDGWNPGELFF	TRBJ2-2	TRBV4-1	NA
CSARDLFTSGSYEQYF	TRBJ2-7	TRBV20-1	few
CASSFYTTDTQYF	TRBJ2-3	TRBV7-2	many
CASSLKDREAFF	TRBJ1-1	TRBV7-2	NA
CASSPNVRQLTGEKLFF	TRBJ1-4	TRBV7-8	NA
CASGQAGGRGVPDTQYF	TRBJ2-3	TRBV4-3	NA
CASSLGSYQETQYF	TRBJ2-5	TRBV12-3/TRBV12-4	few
CASSLAGFSYEQYF	TRBJ2-7	TRBV11-2	many
CASRPGWPTEIQETQYF	TRBJ2-5	TRBV6-5	NA
CASSWTGTGLPDTQYF	TRBJ2-3	TRBV5-6	NA
CASSQDTIDRAEQYF	TRBJ2-7	TRBV4-3	few
CASSPPSGRYYNEQFF	TRBJ2-1	TRBV9	few
CASSFIRQAQETQYF	TRBJ2-5	TRBV13	NA
CASSHAPGTDYNEQFF	TRBJ2-1	TRBV4-2	many
CASPLGGFLQETQYF	TRBJ2-5	TRBV5-5	many
CASSDWAGGIDEQFF	TRBJ2-1	TRBV14	few
CASSQDLAGSWDTEAFF	TRBJ1-1	TRBV4-3	few
CAWSLGEGTSGNTIYF	TRBJ1-3	TRBV30	NA
CASSSVRDEQFF	TRBJ2-1	TRBV12-3/TRBV12-4	many
CASSASRNGELFF	TRBJ2-2	TRBV7-9	NA
CASTIAGYEQYF	TRBJ2-7	TRBV12-3/TRBV12-4	few
CASTAWGASTDTQYF	TRBJ2-3	TRBV19	few